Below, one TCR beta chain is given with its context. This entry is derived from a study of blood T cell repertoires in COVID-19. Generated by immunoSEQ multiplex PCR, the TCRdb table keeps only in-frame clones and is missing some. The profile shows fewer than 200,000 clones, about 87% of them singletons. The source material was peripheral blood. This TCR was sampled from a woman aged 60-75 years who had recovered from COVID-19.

DNA for the CDR3: TGTGCCAGCCGGGTTGTTGGCACTGAAGCTTTCTTT. It is translated as CASRVVGTEAFF. The V call is TRBV19, the J call TRBJ1-1; D is unclear. Trimming cost V 9 bases and J 4 bases, with 12 bases left between them. This CDR3 spans 12 amino acids. Per the germline V gene, CDR1 is LNHDA and CDR2 is SQIVND (reference sequence).